This TCR beta chain was recorded in a study of post-analysis software for immune sequencing data. Study findings and constraints: Patients carried four or five TRBV segments more frequently than controls did, and TRBV5-6, TRBV5-1 and TRBV20-1 were among them.

This clonotype was seen a handful of times. Its antigen is as yet unknown. The germline V and J ends were trimmed by 3 bases and 0 bases, with 9 bases remaining between them. Looked up from germline, CDR1 is SGHRS and CDR2 is YFSETQ. The CDR3 loop spans 14 amino acids. Prepared TCR beta cDNA libraries contained unique molecular identifiers. TCRdb reprocessed the PCR reads via MiXCR and lists one record per CDR3 protein. The sample has about 810,000 distinct CDR3 sequences; roughly half are singletons. The rearrangement uses TRBV5-1 and TRBJ1-1; D gene ambiguous. The sequence was obtained from a girl between 5 and 17 years old with multiple sclerosis. Sequencing was performed on blood. The CDR3 region is CASSWGFMNTEAFF. Here the CDR3 DNA reads TGCGCCAGCAGCTGGGGTTTCATGAACACTGAAGCTTTCTTT.